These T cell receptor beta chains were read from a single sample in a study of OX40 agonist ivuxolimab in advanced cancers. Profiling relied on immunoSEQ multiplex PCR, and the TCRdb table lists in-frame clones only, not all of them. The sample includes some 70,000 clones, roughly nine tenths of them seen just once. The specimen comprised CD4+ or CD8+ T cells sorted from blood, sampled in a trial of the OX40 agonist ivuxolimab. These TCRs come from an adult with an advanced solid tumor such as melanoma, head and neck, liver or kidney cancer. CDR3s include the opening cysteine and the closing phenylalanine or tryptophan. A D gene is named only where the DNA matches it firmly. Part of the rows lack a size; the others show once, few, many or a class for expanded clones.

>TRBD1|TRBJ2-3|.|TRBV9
TGTGCCAGCAGCGTGACAGGGTCCCATACGCAGTATTTT
CASSVTGSHTQYF
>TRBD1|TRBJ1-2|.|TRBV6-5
TGTGCCAGCAGTCGACAGGGTAACTATGGCTACACCTTC
CASSRQGNYGYTF
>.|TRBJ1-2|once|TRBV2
TGTGCCAGCGACCAACACCGGGATAGGGGCTACACCTTC
CASDQHRDRGYTF
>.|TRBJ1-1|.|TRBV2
TGTGCCAGCAGTGATCGGAGGGAGAACACTGAAGCTTTCTTT
CASSDRRENTEAFF
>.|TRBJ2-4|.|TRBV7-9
TGTGCCAGCAGCGAAGACTGGGGACGAGCCAAAAACATTCAGTACTTC
CASSEDWGRAKNIQYF
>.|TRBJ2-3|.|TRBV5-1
TGCGCCAGCAGCTTTAGTAGCGGTCGCACAGATACGCAGTATTTT
CASSFSSGRTDTQYF
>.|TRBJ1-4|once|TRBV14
TGTGCCAGCAGCCGAACAGGTTTGGGTCTGTTTTTT
CASSRTGLGLFF
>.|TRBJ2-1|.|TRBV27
TGTGCCAGCAGCCAACAGGGATATGAGCAGTTCTTC
CASSQQGYEQFF
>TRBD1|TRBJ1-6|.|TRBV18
TGTGCCAGCTCTCCGCGGGGACAGGCTAATTCACCCCTCCACTTT
CASSPRGQANSPLHF
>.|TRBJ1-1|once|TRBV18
TGTGCCAGCTCACCGCGGGAGGGGGTGCCCAAGAACACTGAAGCTTTCTTT
CASSPREGVPKNTEAFF
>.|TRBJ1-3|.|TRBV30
TGTGCCTGGAGTTCGGTCGAAGGAAACACCATATATTTT
CAWSSVEGNTIYF
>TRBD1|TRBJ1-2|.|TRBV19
TGTGCCAGTAGTAAGGACAGGGCGGACTATGGCTACACCTTC
CASSKDRADYGYTF
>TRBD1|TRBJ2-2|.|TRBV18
TGTGCCAGCTCACGGACAGGGGGCGGCACCGGGGAGCTGTTTTTT
CASSRTGGGTGELFF
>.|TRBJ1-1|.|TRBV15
TGTGCCACCAGCCACGGAGGGGACACTGAAGCTTTCTTT
CATSHGGDTEAFF
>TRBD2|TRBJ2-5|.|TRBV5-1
TGCGCCAGCAGCTGGGGACTAGCGGGGTTACAAGAGACCCAGTACTTC
CASSWGLAGLQETQYF
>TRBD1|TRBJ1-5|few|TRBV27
TGTGCCAGCAGTTTTGGGACAGGGGGCAATCAGCCCCAGCATTTT
CASSFGTGGNQPQHF
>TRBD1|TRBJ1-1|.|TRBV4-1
TGCGCCAGCAGCCAAGATGGGACAGTCATTAAGGGGACTGAAGCTTTCTTT
CASSQDGTVIKGTEAFF
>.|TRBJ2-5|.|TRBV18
TGTGCCAGCTCACAGCAAGAGACCCAGTACTTC
CASSQQETQYF
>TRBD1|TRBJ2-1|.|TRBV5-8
TGTGCCAGCAGCTTGAGGCGGACAGGGGGCGGTGAGCAGTTCTTC
CASSLRRTGGGEQFF
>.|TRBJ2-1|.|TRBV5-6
TGTGCCAGCAGCGAGGCACCTAGCGAGATGTATGAGCAGTTCTTC
CASSEAPSEMYEQFF